Listed below are T cell receptor beta chains from one sample, sequenced in a study of CD8 T cells in ankylosing spondylitis. MiXCR, applied by TCRdb to the 5' RACE reads, yields one record per CDR3 protein. The sample yields about 160,000 distinct CDR3 sequences, roughly 10% seen once. Sequencing was performed on blood, either unsorted or a sorted T cell fraction (not recorded which). Receptors originate from a female donor with ankylosing spondylitis or in good health (not recorded which). CDR3s include the opening cysteine and the closing phenylalanine or tryptophan. The order of the fields is clone size, V gene, CDR3 length, J gene, CDR3 protein. Size is omitted from some rows. Given values are once, few, many or a class for expanded clones.

size: -
V: TRBV7-3
length: 14
J: TRBJ1-2
CDR3: CASSPSDGSYGYTF

size: many
V: TRBV20-1
length: 11
J: TRBJ1-2
CDR3: CSAREGYGYTF

size: many
V: TRBV29-1
length: 13
J: TRBJ2-1
CDR3: CSVEREPYNEQFF

size: few
V: TRBV28
length: 17
J: TRBJ1-5
CDR3: CASSLSEGATGNQPQHF

size: -
V: TRBV7-9
length: 12
J: TRBJ2-7
CDR3: CASSLLGLEQYF

size: few
V: TRBV12-2
length: 9
J: TRBJ2-1
CDR3: CASRFGTVF

size: many
V: TRBV27
length: 14
J: TRBJ2-7
CDR3: CASSLSSHSYEQYF

size: many
V: TRBV4-3
length: 16
J: TRBJ2-7
CDR3: CASSHEHPRSGYEQYF

size: -
V: TRBV15
length: 20
J: TRBJ1-5
CDR3: CATSRDRLGQGAMSNQPQHF

size: -
V: TRBV27
length: 14
J: TRBJ2-7
CDR3: CASSETGPAWEQYF

size: few
V: TRBV9
length: 13
J: TRBJ1-1
CDR3: CASSVVGSGEAFF

size: few
V: TRBV7-2
length: 12
J: TRBJ2-3
CDR3: CASSLWGDTQYF

size: many
V: TRBV4-1
length: 16
J: TRBJ2-1
CDR3: CASSQEEGLKYNEQFF

size: few
V: TRBV29-1
length: 15
J: TRBJ1-1
CDR3: CSVEIWRQGNTEAFF

size: many
V: TRBV7-9
length: 14
J: TRBJ2-1
CDR3: CASSSVAGGVEQFF

size: -
V: TRBV4-3
length: 16
J: TRBJ2-3
CDR3: CASSPGPGGNTDTQYF

size: few
V: TRBV24-1
length: 16
J: TRBJ2-5
CDR3: CATSDKPGTGKETQYF

size: -
V: TRBV3-1
length: 9
J: TRBJ1-1
CDR3: CASSQEAFF

size: few
V: TRBV27
length: 13
J: TRBJ1-5
CDR3: CASSWGWGQPQHF

size: few
V: TRBV5-6
length: 16
J: TRBJ2-1
CDR3: CASSSLLAGGYNEQFF

size: many
V: TRBV24-1
length: 13
J: TRBJ2-1
CDR3: CATSKTGRNEQFF

size: -
V: TRBV6-1
length: 16
J: TRBJ2-1
CDR3: CASNPHPSGAPDEQFF

size: many
V: TRBV27
length: 15
J: TRBJ2-1
CDR3: CASSLGGRGGNEQFF

size: -
V: TRBV4-3
length: 14
J: TRBJ1-1
CDR3: CASSQWTGNTEAFF

size: once
V: TRBV9
length: 15
J: TRBJ1-1
CDR3: CASSVGLGLDTEAFF

size: few
V: TRBV9
length: 15
J: TRBJ2-1
CDR3: CASSETGVSYNEQFF

size: few
V: TRBV19
length: 14
J: TRBJ2-7
CDR3: CASSIYGSSYEQYF

size: -
V: TRBV10-3
length: 16
J: TRBJ1-1
CDR3: CAISVRKGWRSTEAFF

size: -
V: TRBV11-2
length: 13
J: TRBJ2-7
CDR3: CASSLGNPYEQYF

size: few
V: TRBV28
length: 16
J: TRBJ2-1
CDR3: CASSLPGLEVGNEQFF

size: -
V: TRBV6-5
length: 16
J: TRBJ2-5
CDR3: CASSYPYQGSGETQYF

size: many
V: TRBV4-3
length: 18
J: TRBJ2-3
CDR3: CASSQDARGYGTADTQYF

size: many
V: TRBV7-8
length: 16
J: TRBJ2-1
CDR3: CASSLGRERPYNEQFF

size: many
V: TRBV12-3/TRBV12-4
length: 15
J: TRBJ2-1
CDR3: CASSGRWDSYNEQFF

size: -
V: TRBV27
length: 15
J: TRBJ2-1
CDR3: CASSLSRGSYNEQFF

size: -
V: TRBV7-9
length: 14
J: TRBJ2-1
CDR3: CASSFGHLNNEQFF

size: -
V: TRBV25-1
length: 14
J: TRBJ2-5
CDR3: CASSERGRQETQYF

size: -
V: TRBV9
length: 15
J: TRBJ2-7
CDR3: CASSVAASGSYEQYF

size: many
V: TRBV7-9
length: 15
J: TRBJ2-1
CDR3: CASSLVRDSHNEQFF

size: many
V: TRBV7-9
length: 14
J: TRBJ2-5
CDR3: CASSQGGLQETQYF

size: few
V: TRBV16
length: 15
J: TRBJ2-4
CDR3: CASSPLMSTKNIQYF

size: many
V: TRBV5-1
length: 14
J: TRBJ2-7
CDR3: CASSLEVQGYEQYF

size: once
V: TRBV15
length: 16
J: TRBJ2-1
CDR3: CATSDGTTSSYNEQFF

size: few
V: TRBV6-1
length: 15
J: TRBJ2-1
CDR3: CATSPLANSHNEQFF

size: -
V: TRBV9
length: 16
J: TRBJ2-1
CDR3: CASSVAQAGPKDEQFF

size: -
V: TRBV19
length: 15
J: TRBJ2-7
CDR3: CASSIENGPHYEQYF